This T cell receptor beta chain was profiled in a study of cytotoxic CD8 clonotypes in ibrutinib-treated CLL. Study-wide context: Samples averaged 255,043 productive templates and 80,000 to 100,000 productive rearrangements. Study-level findings and limits: Clonality measured at baseline exceeded age-matched healthy donors, tracking circulating CD8+ T-cell counts.

Cryopreserved PBMCs yielded around 2.1 micrograms of genomic DNA for TCR beta libraries. The table came from immunoSEQ multiplex PCR; TCRdb's copy has only in-frame clones and leaves some out. Found here are approximately 160,000 clones, roughly 84% of them singletons; the top ten hold about 2.9%. A note on this clone: What it recognizes is unknown.

The CDR3 length is 14 residues. The V and J ends lost 4 bases and 1 base, in that order; junction bases with no gene match: 2. The germline V gene encodes CDR1 LNHDA and CDR2 SQIVND (reference sequence). J is TRBJ2-7 and V is TRBV19; TRBD1 matches at 9 bases. Sequenced material: PBMCs, taken at disease progression, from a patient treated with ibrutinib. The origin of this receptor is a human donor with chronic lymphocytic leukemia. In DNA form, the CDR3 reads TGTGCCAGTAGTACCGGGACAGGGTCCTACGAGCAGTACTTC. As protein: CASSTGTGSYEQYF. Full variable domain (outside the CDR3, taken from reference TRBV19 and TRBJ2-7): DGGITQSPKYLFRKEGQNVTLSCEQNLNHDAMYWYRQDPGQGLRLIYYSQIVNDFQKGDIAEGYSVSREKKESFPLTVTSAQKNPTAFYLCASSTGTGSYEQYFGPGTRLTVT.